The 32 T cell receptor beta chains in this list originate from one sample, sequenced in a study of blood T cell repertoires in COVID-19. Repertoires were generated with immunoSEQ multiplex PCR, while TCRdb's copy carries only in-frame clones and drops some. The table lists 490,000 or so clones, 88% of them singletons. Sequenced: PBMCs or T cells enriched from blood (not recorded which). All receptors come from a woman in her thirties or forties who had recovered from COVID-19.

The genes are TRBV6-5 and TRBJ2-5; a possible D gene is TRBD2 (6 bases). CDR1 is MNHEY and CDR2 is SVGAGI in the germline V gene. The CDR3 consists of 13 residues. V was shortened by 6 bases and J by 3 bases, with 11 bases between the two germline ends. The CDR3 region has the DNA TGTGCCAGCAGGGGGACTGGAGAAGAGACCCAGTACTTC. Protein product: CASRGTGEETQYF.

CDR3: CSVRTSGTVNEQFF. DNA of the CDR3: TGCAGCGTCCGCACTAGCGGGACCGTGAATGAGCAGTTCTTC. The chain combines TRBV29-1 with TRBJ2-1; 10 bases agree with TRBD2. Per the germline V gene, CDR1 is SQVTM and CDR2 is ANQGSEA. There are 14 residues in the CDR3. V lost 6 bases and J lost 7; bases outside the gene matches: 9.

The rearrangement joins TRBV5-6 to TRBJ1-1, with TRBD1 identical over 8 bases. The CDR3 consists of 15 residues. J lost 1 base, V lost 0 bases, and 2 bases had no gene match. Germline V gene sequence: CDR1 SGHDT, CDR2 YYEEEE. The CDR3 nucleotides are TGTGCCAGCAGCTTGGGGACAGGGAGGAACACTGAAGCTTTCTTT. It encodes CASSLGTGRNTEAFF.

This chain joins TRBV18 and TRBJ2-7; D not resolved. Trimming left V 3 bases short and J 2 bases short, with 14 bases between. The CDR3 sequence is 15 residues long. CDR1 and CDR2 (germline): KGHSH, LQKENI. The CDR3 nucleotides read TGTGCCAGCTCACCGGGCCCGACGGCCACCTACGAGCAGTACTTC. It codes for CASSPGPTATYEQYF.

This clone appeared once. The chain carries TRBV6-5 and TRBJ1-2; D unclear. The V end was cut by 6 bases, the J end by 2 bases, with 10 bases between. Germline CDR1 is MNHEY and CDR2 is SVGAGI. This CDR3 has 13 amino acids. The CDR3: CASRDGRNYGYTF. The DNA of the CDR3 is TGTGCCAGCAGGGACGGGAGAAACTATGGCTACACCTTC.

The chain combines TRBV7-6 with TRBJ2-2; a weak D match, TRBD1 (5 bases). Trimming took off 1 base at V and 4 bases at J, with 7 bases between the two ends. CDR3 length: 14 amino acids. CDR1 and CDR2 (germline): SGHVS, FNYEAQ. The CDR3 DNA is TGTGCCAGCAGCTTAGTAGGGGCCACCGGGGAGCTGTTTTTT. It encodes CASSLVGATGELFF.

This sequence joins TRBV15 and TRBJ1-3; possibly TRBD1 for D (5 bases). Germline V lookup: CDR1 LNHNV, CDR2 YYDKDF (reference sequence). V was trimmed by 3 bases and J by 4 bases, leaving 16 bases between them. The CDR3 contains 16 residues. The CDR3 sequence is CATSSPRVGLGNTIYF. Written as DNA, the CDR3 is TGTGCCACCAGCAGTCCCCGCGTGGGGCTGGGAAACACCATATATTTT.

This chain's CDR3 is CASRALGAGGDEQYF. The CDR3 DNA is TGTGCCAGCCGCGCCCTGGGAGCAGGGGGCGACGAGCAGTACTTC. The rearrangement joins TRBV19 to TRBJ2-7; 8 bases are shared with TRBD1. J lost 5 bases, V lost 9 bases, and 15 bases had no gene match. Germline V gives CDR1 LNHDA, CDR2 SQIVND (reference sequence). The CDR3 runs to 15 residues.

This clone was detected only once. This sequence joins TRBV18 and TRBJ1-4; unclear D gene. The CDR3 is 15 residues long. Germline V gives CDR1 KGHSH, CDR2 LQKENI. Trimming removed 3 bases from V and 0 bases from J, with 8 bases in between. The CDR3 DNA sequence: TGTGCCAGCTCACCCTACCAGGCAACTAATGAAAAACTGTTTTTT. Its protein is CASSPYQATNEKLFF.

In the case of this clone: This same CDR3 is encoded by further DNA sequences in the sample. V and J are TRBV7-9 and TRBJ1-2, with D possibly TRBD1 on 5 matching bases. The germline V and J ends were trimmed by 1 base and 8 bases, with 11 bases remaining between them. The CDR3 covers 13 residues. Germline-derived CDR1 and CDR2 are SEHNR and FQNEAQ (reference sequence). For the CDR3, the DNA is TGTGCCAGCAGCTTAGGTCAGGGAAACGGCTACACCTTC. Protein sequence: CASSLGQGNGYTF.

In DNA, the CDR3 is TGTGCTAGTGGTCCCGCCCAGGGCGGCTATGGCTACACCTTC. Amino acids: CASGPAQGGYGYTF. The V call is TRBV12-5, the J call TRBJ1-2; possible D gene TRBD1, 5 bases. V lost 5 bases and J lost 4, with 14 bases in between. This CDR3 is built from 14 residues. Germline V lookup: CDR1 LGHNT, CDR2 FRNRAP. The entire variable domain, with the rest obtained from reference TRBV12-5 and TRBJ1-2, is as follows: DARVTQTPRHKVTEMGQEVTMRCQPILGHNTVFWYRQTMMQGLELLAYFRNRAPLDDSGMPKDRFSAEMPDATLATLKIQPSEPRDSAVYFCASGPAQGGYGYTFGSGTRLTVV.

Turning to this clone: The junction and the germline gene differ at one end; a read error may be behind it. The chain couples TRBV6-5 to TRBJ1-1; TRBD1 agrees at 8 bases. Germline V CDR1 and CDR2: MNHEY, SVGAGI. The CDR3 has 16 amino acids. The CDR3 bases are TGTGCCAGTAGTTACTCAGGCAGGGGGCGGACCCACGAAGCTTTCTTT. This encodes CASSYSGRGRTHEAFF.

CDR3 residues: CASSLRPPGLAGADTQYF. The DNA of the CDR3 is TGTGCCAGCAGCTTAAGACCTCCAGGGCTAGCGGGAGCAGATACGCAGTATTTT. This rearrangement joins TRBV7-2 to TRBJ2-3, with 10 nucleotides matching TRBD2. The CDR3 consists of 18 residues. In germline, CDR1 is SGHTA, CDR2 FQGNSA. V lost 2 bases, J lost 4 bases, and 12 bases stayed unmatched.

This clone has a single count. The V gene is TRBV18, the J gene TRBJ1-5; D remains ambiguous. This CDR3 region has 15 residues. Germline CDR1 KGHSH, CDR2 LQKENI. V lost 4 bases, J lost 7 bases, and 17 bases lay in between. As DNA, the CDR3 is TGTGCCAGCTCACTTACGAGGACCGGAGGACAGCCCCAGCATTTT. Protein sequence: CASSLTRTGGQPQHF.

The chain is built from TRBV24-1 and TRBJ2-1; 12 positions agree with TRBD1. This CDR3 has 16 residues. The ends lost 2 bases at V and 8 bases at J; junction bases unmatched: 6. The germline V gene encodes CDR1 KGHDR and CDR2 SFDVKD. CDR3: CATSDWGQGARDEQFF. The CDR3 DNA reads TGTGCCACCAGTGATTGGGGACAGGGGGCGAGGGATGAGCAGTTCTTC.

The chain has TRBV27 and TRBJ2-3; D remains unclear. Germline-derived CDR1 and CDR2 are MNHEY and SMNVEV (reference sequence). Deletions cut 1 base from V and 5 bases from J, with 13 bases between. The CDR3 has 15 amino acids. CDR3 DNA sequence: TGTGCCAGCAGTTTATTGGGCAGACCCCGAGATACGCAGTATTTT. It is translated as CASSLLGRPRDTQYF.

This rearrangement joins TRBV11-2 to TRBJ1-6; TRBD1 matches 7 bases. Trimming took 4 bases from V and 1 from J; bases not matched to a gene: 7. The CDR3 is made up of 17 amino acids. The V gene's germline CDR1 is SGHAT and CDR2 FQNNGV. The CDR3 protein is CASSSQNRGSYNSPLHF. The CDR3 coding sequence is TGTGCCAGCAGCTCCCAAAACAGGGGATCCTATAATTCACCCCTCCACTTT. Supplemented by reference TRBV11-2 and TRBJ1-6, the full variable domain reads EAGVAQSPRYKIIEKRQSVAFWCNPISGHATLYWYQQILGQGPKLLIQFQNNGVVDDSQLPKDRFSAERLKGVDSTLKIQPAKLEDSAVYLCASSSQNRGSYNSPLHFGNGTRLTVT.

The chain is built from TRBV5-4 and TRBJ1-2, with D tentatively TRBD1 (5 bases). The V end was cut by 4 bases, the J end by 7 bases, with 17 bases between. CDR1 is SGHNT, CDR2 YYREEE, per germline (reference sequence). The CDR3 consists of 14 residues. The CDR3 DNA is TGTGCCAGCAGCGGGGGGTCGAGCGGATCTGGCTACACCTTC. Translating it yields CASSGGSSGSGYTF.

DNA for the CDR3: TGTGCCAGTAGTATACGGACAGGGTATCAGCCCCAGCATTTT. It codes for CASSIRTGYQPQHF. The chain uses TRBV19 and TRBJ1-5, with 8 bases fitting TRBD1. V trimming: 2 bases; J trimming: 5 bases; junction bases outside the gene matches: 2. The CDR3 is made up of 14 amino acids. CDR1 LNHDA and CDR2 SQIVND come from the germline V gene (reference sequence). The whole variable domain, filled in from reference TRBV19 and TRBJ1-5, reads DGGITQSPKYLFRKEGQNVTLSCEQNLNHDAMYWYRQDPGQGLRLIYYSQIVNDFQKGDIAEGYSVSREKKESFPLTVTSAQKNPTAFYLCASSIRTGYQPQHFGDGTRLSIL.

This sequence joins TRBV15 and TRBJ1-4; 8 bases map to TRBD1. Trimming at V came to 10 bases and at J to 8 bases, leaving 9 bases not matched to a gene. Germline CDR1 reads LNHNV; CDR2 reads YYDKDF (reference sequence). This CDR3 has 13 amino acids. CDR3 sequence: CASTDRGTEKLFF. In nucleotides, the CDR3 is TGTGCCAGCACCGACAGGGGTACCGAAAAACTGTTTTTT.

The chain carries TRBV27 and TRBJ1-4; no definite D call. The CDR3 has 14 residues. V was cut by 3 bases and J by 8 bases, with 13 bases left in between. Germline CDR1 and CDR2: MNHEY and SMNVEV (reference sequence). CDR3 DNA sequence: TGTGCCAGCAGTTTCATGACTTCCGGAGAAAAACTGTTTTTT. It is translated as CASSFMTSGEKLFF.

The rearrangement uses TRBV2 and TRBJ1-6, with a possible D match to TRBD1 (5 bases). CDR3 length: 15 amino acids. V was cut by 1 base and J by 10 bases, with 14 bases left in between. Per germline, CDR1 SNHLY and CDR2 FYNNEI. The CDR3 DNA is TGTGCCAGCAGTGAAGGGACATTTGGTGAATCACCCCTCCACTTT. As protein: CASSEGTFGESPLHF.

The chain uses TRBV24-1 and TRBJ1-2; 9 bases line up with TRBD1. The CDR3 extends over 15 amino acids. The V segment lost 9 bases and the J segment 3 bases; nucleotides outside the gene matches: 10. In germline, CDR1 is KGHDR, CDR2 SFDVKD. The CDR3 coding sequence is TGTGCCACCGGCTACAGGGGGCGAGGTTACTATGGCTACACCTTC. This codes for CATGYRGRGYYGYTF.

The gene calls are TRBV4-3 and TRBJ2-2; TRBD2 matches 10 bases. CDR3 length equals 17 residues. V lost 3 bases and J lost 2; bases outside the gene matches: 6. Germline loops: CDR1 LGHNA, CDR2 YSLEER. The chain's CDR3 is CASSHGRTSGNTGELFF. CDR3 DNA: TGCGCCAGCAGCCACGGAAGGACTAGCGGTAACACCGGGGAGCTGTTTTTT.

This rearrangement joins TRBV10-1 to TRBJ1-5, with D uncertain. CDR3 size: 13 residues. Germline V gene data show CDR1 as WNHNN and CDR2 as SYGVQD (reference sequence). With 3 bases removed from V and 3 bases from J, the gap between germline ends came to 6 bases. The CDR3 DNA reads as TGCGCCAGCAGTGAACACCCCAATCAGCCCCAGCATTTT. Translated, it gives CASSEHPNQPQHF.

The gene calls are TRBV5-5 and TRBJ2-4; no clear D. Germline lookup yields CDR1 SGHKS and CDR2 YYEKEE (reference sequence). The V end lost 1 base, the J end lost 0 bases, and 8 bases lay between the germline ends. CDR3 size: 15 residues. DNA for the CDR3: TGTGCCAGCAGCTTGACAGTAGTAGCCAAAAACATTCAGTACTTC. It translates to CASSLTVVAKNIQYF.

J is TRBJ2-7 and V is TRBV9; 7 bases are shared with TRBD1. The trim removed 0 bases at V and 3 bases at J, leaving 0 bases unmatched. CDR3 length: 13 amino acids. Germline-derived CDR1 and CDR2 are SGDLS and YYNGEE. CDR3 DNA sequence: TGTGCCAGCAGCGTAGGGGACAGCTACGAGCAGTACTTC. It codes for CASSVGDSYEQYF.

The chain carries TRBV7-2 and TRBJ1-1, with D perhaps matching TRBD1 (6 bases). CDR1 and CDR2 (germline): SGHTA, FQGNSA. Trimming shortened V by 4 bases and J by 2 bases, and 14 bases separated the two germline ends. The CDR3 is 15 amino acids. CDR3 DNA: TGTGCCAGCAGCTACCAACACAGGGTAAACACTGAAGCTTTCTTT. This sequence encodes CASSYQHRVNTEAFF.

The CDR3 sequence is CASSLLGGAYEQYF. The CDR3 DNA reads as TGTGCCAGCAGTTTATTAGGCGGAGCCTACGAGCAGTACTTC. The V and J genes are TRBV27 and TRBJ2-7; D is unclear. V was cut by 1 base and J by 2 bases, with 9 bases left in between. Germline V gene sequence: CDR1 MNHEY, CDR2 SMNVEV (reference sequence). The CDR3 is 14 residues long.

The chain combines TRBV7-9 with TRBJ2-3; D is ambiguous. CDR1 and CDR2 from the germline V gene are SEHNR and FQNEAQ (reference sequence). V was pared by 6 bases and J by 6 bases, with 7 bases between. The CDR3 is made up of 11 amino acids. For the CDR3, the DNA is TGTGCCAGCAGTTCGGTGGATACGCAGTATTTT. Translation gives CASSSVDTQYF.

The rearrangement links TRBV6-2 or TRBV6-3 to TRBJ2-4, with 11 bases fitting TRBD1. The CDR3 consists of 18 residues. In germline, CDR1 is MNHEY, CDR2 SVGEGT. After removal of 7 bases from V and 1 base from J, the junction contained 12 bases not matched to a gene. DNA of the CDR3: TGTGCCAGCATCCCCCGGGACAGGGGGAGGGACGCCAAAAACATTCAGTACTTC. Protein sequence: CASIPRDRGRDAKNIQYF.

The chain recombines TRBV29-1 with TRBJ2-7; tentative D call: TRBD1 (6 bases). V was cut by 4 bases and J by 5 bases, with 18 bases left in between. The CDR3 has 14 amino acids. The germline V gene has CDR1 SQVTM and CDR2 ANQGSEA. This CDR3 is CSVGFGAGDHEQYF. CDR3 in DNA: TGCAGCGTTGGCTTCGGGGCAGGGGATCACGAGCAGTACTTC.